This TCR beta chain came from a study of T cells in Graves' hyperthyroidism and ophthalmopathy. Study findings and constraints: Most thyroid clonotypes that were expanded above 0.001 also turned up in blood.

Amplified TCR beta CDR3 regions came from RNA transcripts. The HTBI set primed first-round TCR CDR3 RT-PCR. MiXCR was run by TCRdb on the multiplex PCR reads, yielding one entry per CDR3 protein. The repertoire consists of a few hundred thousand distinct CDR3 sequences, with around 16% occurring once and the leading ten covering around 7.5%. At least ten counts were recorded for this clonotype. Its antigen is as yet unknown. Absent ophthalmopathy progression within 18 months defined stable Graves' hyperthyroidism. Each patient was aged 18 to 65 and had newly diagnosed hyperthyroidism of under 2 months' duration. The authors obtained PBMCs from 10 ml of fresh peripheral blood. The CDR3 extends over 13 amino acids. Trimming took 11 bases from V and 0 from J, leaving 13 bases between them.

The chain couples TRBV12-3 or TRBV12-4 to TRBJ1-1, with D possibly TRBD1 on 5 matching bases. The sequenced sample consisted of blood. The sequence was obtained from a woman in her twenties or thirties with Graves' hyperthyroidism. The DNA for the CDR3 is TGTGCCGTCCGGGGGACGATGAACACTGAAGCTTTCTTT. Amino acids: CAVRGTMNTEAFF.